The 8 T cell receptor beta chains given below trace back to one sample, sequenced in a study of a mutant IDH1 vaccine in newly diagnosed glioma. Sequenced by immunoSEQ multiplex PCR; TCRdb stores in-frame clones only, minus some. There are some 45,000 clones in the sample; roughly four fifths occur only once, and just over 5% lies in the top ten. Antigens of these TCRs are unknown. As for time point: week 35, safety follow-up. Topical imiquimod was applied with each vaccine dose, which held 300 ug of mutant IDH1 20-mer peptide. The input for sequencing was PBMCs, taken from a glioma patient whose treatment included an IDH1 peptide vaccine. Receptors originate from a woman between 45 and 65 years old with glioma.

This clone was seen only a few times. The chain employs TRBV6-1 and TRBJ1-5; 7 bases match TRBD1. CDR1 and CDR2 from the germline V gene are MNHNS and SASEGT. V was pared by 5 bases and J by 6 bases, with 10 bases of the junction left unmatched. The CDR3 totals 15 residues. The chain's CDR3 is CASSSGGGAGQPQHF. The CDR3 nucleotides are TGTGCCAGCAGTTCCGGAGGGGGCGCAGGTCAGCCCCAGCATTTT.

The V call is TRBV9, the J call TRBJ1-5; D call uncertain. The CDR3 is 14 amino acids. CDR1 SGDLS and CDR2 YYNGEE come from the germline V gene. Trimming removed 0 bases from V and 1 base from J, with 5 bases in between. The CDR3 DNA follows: TGTGCCAGCAGCGTAGCTGGGAGCAATCAGCCCCAGCATTTT. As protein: CASSVAGSNQPQHF.

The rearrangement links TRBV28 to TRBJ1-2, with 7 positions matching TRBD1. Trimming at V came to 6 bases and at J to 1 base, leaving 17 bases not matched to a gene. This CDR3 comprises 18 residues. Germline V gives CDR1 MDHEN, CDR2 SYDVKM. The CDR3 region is CASRSEGGGADINYGYTF. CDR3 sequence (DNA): TGTGCCAGCAGATCCGAAGGGGGCGGGGCAGACATTAACTATGGCTACACCTTC.

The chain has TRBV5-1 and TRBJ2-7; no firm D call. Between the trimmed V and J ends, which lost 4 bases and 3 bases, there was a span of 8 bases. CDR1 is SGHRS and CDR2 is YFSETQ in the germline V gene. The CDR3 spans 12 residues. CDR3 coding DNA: TGCGCCAGCAGCACCGACGGCTACGAGCAGTACTTC. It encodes CASSTDGYEQYF.

CDR3: CASSFLEQGNEQYF. The CDR3 region has the DNA TGCGCCAGCAGCTTCTTAGAACAGGGCAACGAGCAGTACTTC. The chain has TRBV5-1 and TRBJ2-7, with D tentatively TRBD1 (6 bases). The germline gives CDR1 SGHRS, CDR2 YFSETQ. V lost 2 bases, J lost 5 bases, and 14 bases lay in between. This CDR3 has 14 amino acids.

CDR3 sequence (DNA): TGTGCCAGTAGTATGAACGGGTTCTATGGCTACACCTTC. Its translation is CASSMNGFYGYTF. The chain is built from TRBV19 and TRBJ1-2; D call uncertain. This CDR3 region has 13 residues. Germline assignment: CDR1 LNHDA and CDR2 SQIVND (reference sequence). V gave up 3 bases and J gave up 4 bases, with 9 bases separating them. The full variable domain, completed using reference TRBV19 and TRBJ1-2, is DGGITQSPKYLFRKEGQNVTLSCEQNLNHDAMYWYRQDPGQGLRLIYYSQIVNDFQKGDIAEGYSVSREKKESFPLTVTSAQKNPTAFYLCASSMNGFYGYTFGSGTRLTVV.

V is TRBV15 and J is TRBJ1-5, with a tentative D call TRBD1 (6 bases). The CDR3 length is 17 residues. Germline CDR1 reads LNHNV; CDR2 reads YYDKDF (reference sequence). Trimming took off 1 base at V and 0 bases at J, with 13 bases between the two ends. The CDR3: CATSRGSWDISNQPQHF. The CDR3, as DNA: TGTGCCACCAGCAGAGGGTCCTGGGACATTAGCAATCAGCCCCAGCATTTT.

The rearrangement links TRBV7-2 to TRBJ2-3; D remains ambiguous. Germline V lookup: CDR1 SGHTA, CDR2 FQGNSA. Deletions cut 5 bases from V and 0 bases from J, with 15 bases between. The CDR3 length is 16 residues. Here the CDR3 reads CASSLRPNPSTDTQYF. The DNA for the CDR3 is TGTGCCAGCAGCCTTAGGCCCAACCCTAGCACAGATACGCAGTATTTT.